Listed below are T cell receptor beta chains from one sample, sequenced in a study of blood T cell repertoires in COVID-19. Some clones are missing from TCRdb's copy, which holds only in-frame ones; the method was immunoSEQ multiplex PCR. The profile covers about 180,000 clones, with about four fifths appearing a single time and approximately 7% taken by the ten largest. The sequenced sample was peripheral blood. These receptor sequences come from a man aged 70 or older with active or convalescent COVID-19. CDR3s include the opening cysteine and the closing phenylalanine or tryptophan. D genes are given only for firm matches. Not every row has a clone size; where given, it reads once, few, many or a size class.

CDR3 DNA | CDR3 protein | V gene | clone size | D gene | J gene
TGTGCCAGCTGTCGAGGGAGGGTTGGGCCCCAGCATTTT | CASCRGRVGPQHF | TRBV12-3/TRBV12-4 | few | - | TRBJ1-5
TGCGCCAGCAGGACTAGCGGGGTCACAGATACGCAGTATTTT | CASRTSGVTDTQYF | TRBV5-1 | - | TRBD2 | TRBJ2-3
TGTGCCAGCAGTGAACTAGGGGGCTATAGCAATCAGCCCCAGCATTTT | CASSELGGYSNQPQHF | TRBV6-1 | - | TRBD1 | TRBJ1-5
TGTGCCAGCAGCTTGTCGTACAGTAACCAAGAGACCCAGTACTTC | CASSLSYSNQETQYF | TRBV5-8 | - | - | TRBJ2-5
TGTGCCAGCAGCCCCGCCGGACTAGCGGGAGTCTACGAGCAGTACTTC | CASSPAGLAGVYEQYF | TRBV11-2 | - | TRBD2 | TRBJ2-7
TGCGCCAGCAGCTGGGGAATACAGGTGAACACTGAAGCTTTCTTT | CASSWGIQVNTEAFF | TRBV5-1 | once | - | TRBJ1-1
TGTGCCAGCACCTTCCGGGGTTCACCCCTCCACTTT | CASTFRGSPLHF | TRBV6-6 | - | - | TRBJ1-6
TGTGCCAGCAGCCCACAGCTGGAGCAGTACTTC | CASSPQLEQYF | TRBV7-9 | - | - | TRBJ2-7
TGCAGTGCTCGTGGACTAGCGGGCGCTACTTACAATGAGCAGTTCTTC | CSARGLAGATYNEQFF | TRBV20-1 | - | TRBD2 | TRBJ2-1
TGCGCCAGCAGTGCGGGGTACTCTGGAAACACCATATATTTT | CASSAGYSGNTIYF | TRBV10-1 | once | - | TRBJ1-3
TGCAGCGTTGAAGGGGACAGGGGGGACACTGAAGCTTTCTTT | CSVEGDRGDTEAFF | TRBV29-1 | - | TRBD1 | TRBJ1-1
TGTGCCACCAGTGATTTGCAGGGACAGTATAGATCGAGCTGCTACGAGCAGTACTTC | CATSDLQGQYRSSCYEQYF | TRBV24-1 | once | TRBD1 | TRBJ2-7
TGCGCCAGCAGCTTCTCCGGGACAAGCATTATTCAGTACTTC | CASSFSGTSIIQYF | TRBV5-1 | - | - | TRBJ2-4
TGTGCCAGCAGTCAGAAGACAGGGGGGCATTCACCCCTCCACTTT | CASSQKTGGHSPLHF | TRBV6-5 | - | TRBD1 | TRBJ1-6
TGTGCCGGAAGGACAGGGAACACCGGGGAGCTGTTTTTT | CAGRTGNTGELFF | TRBV6-6 | - | TRBD1 | TRBJ2-2
TGTGCCAGCAGCAAGATGGGGACAGGGGAGGTCCCTGAAGCTTTCTTT | CASSKMGTGEVPEAFF | TRBV21-1 | - | - | TRBJ1-1
TGCGCCAGCTCCCCCAGACAGGGGGCGAGTTTGAACACTGAAGCTTTCTTT | CASSPRQGASLNTEAFF | TRBV5-1 | - | TRBD1 | TRBJ1-1
TGTGCCAGCACGACAGGGGCAGGGGGCGAGCAGTACTTC | CASTTGAGGEQYF | TRBV21-1 | once | - | TRBJ2-7
TGTGCCAGTAGTATTTCTTTGACTACCGCATATACGCAGTATTTT | CASSISLTTAYTQYF | TRBV19 | - | - | TRBJ2-3
TGCGCCAGCAACCTAGCGGTTAGCACAGATACGCAGTATTTT | CASNLAVSTDTQYF | TRBV5-1 | - | TRBD2 | TRBJ2-3
TGTGCCATCTCTGACAGGGCCTACGAGCAGTACTTC | CAISDRAYEQYF | TRBV10-3 | - | TRBD1 | TRBJ2-7
TGTGCCAGCAGCGGAGGGGTCTCGGCCTACAATGAGCAGTTCTTC | CASSGGVSAYNEQFF | TRBV7-9 | - | - | TRBJ2-1
TGTGCCAGCAGTGAAAAACGGGTGACCACAGATACGCAGTATTTT | CASSEKRVTTDTQYF | TRBV6-1 | - | - | TRBJ2-3
TGTGCCAGCAGCTTGTCGGGGACTGGGGCCAACGTCCTGACTTTC | CASSLSGTGANVLTF | TRBV7-3 | - | - | TRBJ2-6
TGCGCCAGCAGCCAAGTTCGCAACGCAGGGGGCAATGAGCAGTTCTTC | CASSQVRNAGGNEQFF | TRBV4-1 | once | TRBD1 | TRBJ2-1
TGTGCCAGCAGCCCGACAGGGGGCGATATCGACGAGCAGTACTTC | CASSPTGGDIDEQYF | TRBV7-3 | - | TRBD1 | TRBJ2-7
TGCAGTGCTAGTTTTGGGGACAGGGGCTACGAGCAGTACTTC | CSASFGDRGYEQYF | TRBV20-1 | few | TRBD1 | TRBJ2-7
TGTGCCAGCAGCCAATGGGTGAGACACCCCCCCGAAAGCCCCTACGAGCAGTACTTC | CASSQWVRHPPESPYEQYF | TRBV16 | - | - | TRBJ2-7
TGTGCCAGCAGCTCCGGGGAATACACAGATACGCAGTATTTT | CASSSGEYTDTQYF | TRBV11-1 | - | - | TRBJ2-3
TGCGCCAGCAGCTTTAACAGGGGGACGGGAGATACGCAGTATTTT | CASSFNRGTGDTQYF | TRBV5-1 | - | TRBD1 | TRBJ2-3
TGCGCCAGCAGCTGGACGGCGGGACAGGCCTACGAGCAGTACTTC | CASSWTAGQAYEQYF | TRBV5-1 | once | TRBD1 | TRBJ2-7
TGTGCTAGCAGCAGTCTTGCGGGAGTTTTTAATACGCAGTATTTT | CASSSLAGVFNTQYF | TRBV7-7 | - | TRBD2 | TRBJ2-3
TGCGCCAGCAGCCAATTGGGACTAGCCTCCACAGATACGCAGTATTTT | CASSQLGLASTDTQYF | TRBV4-3 | once | TRBD2 | TRBJ2-3
TGTGCCAGCAGTTCCGGCCGGAGCTGGGAGCTGTTTTTT | CASSSGRSWELFF | TRBV7-9 | - | - | TRBJ2-2
TGTGCCAGCAGCGCGGGGACAGGGGGCGATCAGCCCCAGCATTTT | CASSAGTGGDQPQHF | TRBV7-9 | - | TRBD1 | TRBJ1-5
TGCAGCGTGATACTAGCGGGGGGTTCGGATACGCAGTATTTT | CSVILAGGSDTQYF | TRBV29-1 | once | TRBD2 | TRBJ2-3
TGTGCCAGCAGCCCCCGCGCACCCCAGCATTTT | CASSPRAPQHF | TRBV5-8 | - | - | TRBJ1-5
TGTGCCAGCAGTTCGGGACTTAATTCACCCCTCCACTTT | CASSSGLNSPLHF | TRBV27 | - | - | TRBJ1-6
TGCAGCGGTAAGGGGTTGTGGACTGAAGCTTTCTTT | CSGKGLWTEAFF | TRBV29-1 | - | - | TRBJ1-1
TGTGCCATCAGTACTACCAGGGGGTCAACCACTGAAGCTTTCTTT | CAISTTRGSTTEAFF | TRBV10-3 | - | TRBD1 | TRBJ1-1
TGTGCCTGGAGTGGGACAGGAGAGACTGAAGCTTTCTTT | CAWSGTGETEAFF | TRBV30 | - | TRBD1 | TRBJ1-1
TGCGCCAGCAGCCAACACTCTCGACAGCGGGGGACCTACAATGAGCAGTTCTTC | CASSQHSRQRGTYNEQFF | TRBV4-3 | - | TRBD2 | TRBJ2-1
TGTGCCTCCAAGAAGGGGTTTGTCACAGATACGCAGTATTTT | CASKKGFVTDTQYF | TRBV11-2 | - | - | TRBJ2-3
TGTGCCAGCACCAGGACAGGTTGGCAGCCCCAGCATTTT | CASTRTGWQPQHF | TRBV12-3/TRBV12-4 | once | TRBD1 | TRBJ1-5
TGTGCCAGCAGTCCAAGAAGGTTTGGAGACAATGAGCAGTTCTTC | CASSPRRFGDNEQFF | TRBV3-1/TRBV3-2 | - | - | TRBJ2-1
TGTGCCAGCAGCCAAGCAACTAGCCAACACAATGAGCAGTTCTTC | CASSQATSQHNEQFF | TRBV3-1/TRBV3-2 | - | - | TRBJ2-1
TGTGCCAGCAGCCAAGAGGGACAGGGGAATGGCTACACCTTC | CASSQEGQGNGYTF | TRBV3-1/TRBV3-2 | - | TRBD1 | TRBJ1-2
TGTGCCAGCCGACCTTTAGCGGCCTCCTACGAGCAGTACTTC | CASRPLAASYEQYF | TRBV28 | - | - | TRBJ2-7
TGTGCCAGCAGCCAAAGTCGAGACAATGAGCAGTTCTTC | CASSQSRDNEQFF | TRBV3-1/TRBV3-2 | - | - | TRBJ2-1
TGTGCCAGCTCACTCCGACAGACCCAAGAGACCCAGTACTTC | CASSLRQTQETQYF | TRBV18 | - | - | TRBJ2-5
TGTGCCATCAGTCTGGACAGCAATAGCAATCAGCCCCAGCATTTT | CAISLDSNSNQPQHF | TRBV10-3 | - | - | TRBJ1-5